The rows below give T cell receptor beta chains drawn from one sample of a study of blood T cell repertoires in COVID-19. Clones were sequenced by immunoSEQ multiplex PCR, and TCRdb holds only the in-frame ones, with some missing. This table has around 94,000 clones, approximately 92% appearing once. The sample was peripheral blood. The receptors stem from a woman in her forties or fifties with COVID-19, enrolled during active disease. CDR3s include the opening cysteine and the closing phenylalanine or tryptophan. The D gene is left open where the match is weak. Where a row states a size, it is once, few, many or the class of an expanded clone; other rows omit it.

TRBJ1-2	-	TRBD1	TRBV6-5	CASLPQTGDGYTF	TGTGCCAGCTTACCCCAAACAGGGGATGGCTACACCTTC
TRBJ1-2	-	-	TRBV5-1	CASSLVGGARGYTF	TGCGCCAGCAGCTTGGTTGGGGGGGCGCGAGGCTACACCTTC
TRBJ1-3	once	TRBD1	TRBV28	CASSPLWDRVSGNTIYF	TGTGCCAGCAGTCCGCTTTGGGACAGGGTCTCTGGAAACACCATATATTTT
TRBJ1-4	-	TRBD1	TRBV11-2	CASSPDRVDEKLFF	TGTGCCAGCAGCCCGGACAGGGTTGATGAAAAACTGTTTTTT
TRBJ1-2	-	TRBD1	TRBV19	CASSRTGPSGDGYTF	TGTGCCAGTAGTAGGACAGGGCCCAGCGGGGATGGCTACACCTTC
TRBJ1-2	-	-	TRBV19	CATNPGFGAAYGYTF	TGTGCCACAAATCCCGGTTTTGGGGCCGCCTATGGCTACACCTTC
TRBJ1-1	-	-	TRBV5-1	CASSPEGVEAFF	TGCGCCAGCAGCCCGGAGGGAGTCGAAGCTTTCTTT
TRBJ1-4	-	TRBD1	TRBV30	CASARTGGDEKLFF	TGTGCCTCCGCTAGGACAGGGGGGGACGAAAAACTGTTTTTT
TRBJ1-1	-	TRBD1	TRBV2	CASSVEGQGAGTEAFF	TGTGCCAGCAGTGTTGAGGGTCAGGGGGCGGGTACTGAAGCTTTCTTT
TRBJ1-4	-	-	TRBV19	CASSLTRSEVLFF	TGTGCCAGTAGCCTCACTAGGAGTGAGGTACTGTTTTTT
TRBJ1-5	-	-	TRBV27	CASGEGSGQPQHF	TGTGCCAGCGGGGAGGGGTCGGGTCAGCCCCAGCATTTT
TRBJ2-7	-	-	TRBV18	CASSPQYEQYF	TGTGCCAGCTCACCCCAGTACGAGCAGTACTTC
TRBJ1-1	-	TRBD1	TRBV28	CASRRGRDRGTEAFF	TGTGCCAGCAGACGAGGACGGGACAGGGGCACTGAAGCTTTCTTT
TRBJ2-2	-	-	TRBV11-3	CASSPGLIGSSTGELFF	TGTGCCAGCAGCCCGGGGTTGATTGGTTCGAGCACCGGGGAGCTGTTTTTT
TRBJ1-3	-	TRBD1	TRBV12-3/TRBV12-4	CASSPRQGGTIYF	TGTGCCAGCAGTCCTCGACAGGGAGGCACCATATATTTT
TRBJ1-5	once	-	TRBV7-2	CASSPRGNQPQHF	TGTGCCAGCAGCCCCAGGGGTAATCAGCCCCAGCATTTT
TRBJ2-3	-	TRBD2	TRBV7-9	CASSLVSGGPTDTQYF	TGTGCCAGCAGCTTAGTTTCGGGGGGGCCCACAGATACGCAGTATTTT
TRBJ2-6	-	-	TRBV19	CASSPSPGLGANVLTF	TGTGCCAGTAGTCCCTCCCCAGGGCTCGGGGCCAACGTCCTGACTTTC
TRBJ1-1	-	-	TRBV7-9	CASSPGEGKANTEAFF	TGTGCCAGCAGCCCTGGAGAGGGCAAAGCGAACACTGAAGCTTTCTTT
TRBJ1-6	-	-	TRBV6-5	CASRGSSSYNSPLHF	TGTGCCAGCCGGGGGTCCAGCTCCTATAATTCACCCCTCCACTTT
TRBJ1-6	once	-	TRBV27	CASSFRGNSPLHF	TGTGCCAGCAGTTTTAGGGGTAATTCACCCCTCCACTTT
TRBJ2-7	-	TRBD2	TRBV28	CASSLGGTYEQYF	TGTGCCAGCAGTCTCGGGGGGACCTACGAGCAGTACTTC
TRBJ1-2	once	TRBD1	TRBV6-5	CASSYSGQGHHGYTF	TGTGCCAGCAGTTACTCGGGACAGGGACACCATGGCTACACCTTC
TRBJ1-2	-	-	TRBV4-3	CASSHEQASGGYTF	TGCGCCAGCAGCCATGAACAGGCTTCGGGTGGCTACACCTTC
TRBJ2-5	-	-	TRBV18	CASKRVRGAQETQYF	TGTGCCAGCAAGCGGGTCCGGGGGGCCCAAGAGACCCAGTACTTC
TRBJ1-5	-	-	TRBV6-5	CASTMRQRNQPQHF	TGTGCCAGCACAATGAGACAGAGAAATCAGCCCCAGCATTTT
TRBJ2-1	-	TRBD2	TRBV4-1	CASSQVLGTSGVDEQFF	TGCGCCAGCAGCCAAGTACTGGGTACTAGCGGGGTGGATGAGCAGTTCTTC
TRBJ2-1	-	TRBD1	TRBV29-1	CSVATGTGWDNEQFF	TGCAGCGTGGCGACCGGGACAGGGTGGGACAATGAGCAGTTCTTC
TRBJ1-6	-	TRBD1	TRBV5-6	CASSLGQANSPLHF	TGTGCCAGCAGCTTAGGACAGGCCAATTCACCCCTCCACTTT
TRBJ2-2	-	TRBD1	TRBV7-3	CASSLRGGNTGELFF	TGTGCCAGCAGCTTAAGAGGGGGCAACACCGGGGAGCTGTTTTTT
TRBJ1-5	-	TRBD1	TRBV6-1	CASSETDRVNQPQHF	TGTGCCAGCAGTGAGACGGACAGGGTGAATCAGCCCCAGCATTTT
TRBJ1-4	-	-	TRBV7-3	CASSLGERARKDEKLFF	TGTGCCAGCAGCTTGGGTGAGCGGGCAAGGAAGGATGAAAAACTGTTTTTT
TRBJ2-3	-	TRBD2	TRBV10-2	CASWGGLVTDTQYF	TGCGCCAGCTGGGGGGGACTAGTAACAGATACGCAGTATTTT
TRBJ1-2	once	-	TRBV19	CASTPHGVYGYTF	TGTGCCAGTACACCCCACGGGGTCTATGGCTACACCTTC
TRBJ2-3	-	TRBD2	TRBV18	CASSAKYGLAGGTDTQYF	TGTGCCAGCTCAGCAAAATACGGACTAGCGGGGGGCACAGATACGCAGTATTTT
TRBJ2-1	-	-	TRBV11-2	CASSLRNGVYNEQFF	TGTGCCAGCAGCTTGCGCAACGGGGTCTACAATGAGCAGTTCTTC
TRBJ1-1	-	TRBD1	TRBV27	CASTYEDRGTEAFF	TGTGCCAGCACCTACGAAGACAGGGGGACTGAAGCTTTCTTT
TRBJ1-5	-	-	TRBV19	CASNSKRTGRQPQHF	TGTGCCAGTAACTCCAAGCGAACGGGTCGACAGCCCCAGCATTTT
TRBJ1-1	-	TRBD1	TRBV12-3/TRBV12-4	CASSPGGYTEAFF	TGTGCCAGCAGTCCAGGGGGGTACACTGAAGCTTTCTTT
TRBJ1-2	-	TRBD1	TRBV2	CASNLGGQGAF	TGTGCCAGCAATTTAGGGGGCCAGGGGGCCTTC
TRBJ2-4	once	TRBD1	TRBV30	CAWSAPWGEQGVSRSWSPEDIQYF	TGTGCCTGGAGTGCCCCTTGGGGGGAACAGGGGGTGAGCCGCTCTTGGTCTCCCGAGGACATTCAGTACTTC
TRBJ1-4	-	-	TRBV5-1	CASKDSEKLFF	TGCGCCAGCAAGGACAGCGAAAAACTGTTTTTT
TRBJ1-2	-	-	TRBV4-2	CASSQDLWRNSGGYTF	TGTGCCAGCAGCCAAGATCTTTGGCGGAACTCGGGGGGCTACACCTTC
TRBJ1-1	-	TRBD1	TRBV5-1	CASSSQGGGTEAFF	TGCGCCAGCAGCTCACAGGGGGGAGGGACTGAAGCTTTCTTT